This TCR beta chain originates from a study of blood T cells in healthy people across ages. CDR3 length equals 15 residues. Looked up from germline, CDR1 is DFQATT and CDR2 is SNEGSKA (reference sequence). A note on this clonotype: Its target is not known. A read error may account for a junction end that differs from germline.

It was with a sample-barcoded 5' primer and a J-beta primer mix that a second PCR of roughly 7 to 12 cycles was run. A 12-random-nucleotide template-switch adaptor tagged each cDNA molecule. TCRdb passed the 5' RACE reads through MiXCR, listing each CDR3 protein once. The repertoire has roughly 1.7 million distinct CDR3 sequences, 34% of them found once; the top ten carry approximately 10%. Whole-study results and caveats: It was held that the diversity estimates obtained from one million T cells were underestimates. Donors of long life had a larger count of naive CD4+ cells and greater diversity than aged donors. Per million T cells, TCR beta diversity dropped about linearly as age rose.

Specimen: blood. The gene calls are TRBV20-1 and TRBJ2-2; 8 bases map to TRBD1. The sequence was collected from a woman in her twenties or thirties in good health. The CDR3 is CSAPGTGANTGERFF. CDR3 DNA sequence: TGCAGTGCCCCGGGGACAGGAGCGAACACCGGGGAGCGGTTTTTT.